This is a list of T cell receptor beta chains from one sample in a study of vaccination effects on CD4 cells after COVID-19. Antigens of these TCRs are unknown. Repertoires were generated with immunoSEQ multiplex PCR, while TCRdb's copy carries only in-frame clones and drops some. The sample holds tens of thousands of clones, about three quarters seen once. The source material was CD4+ T cells from PBMCs cultured with HCoV-229E spike peptides, sampled before COVID-19 vaccination. All receptors come from a human donor who received a COVID-19 vaccine. The CDR3 runs from the conserved cysteine through the conserved F or W. The D gene is left open where the match is weak. Not all rows give a size; the values are once, few, many and, for expanded clones, a class.

D	V	size	J	CDR3	DNA
-	TRBV5-1	-	TRBJ1-6	CASSPGGAENSPLHF	TGCGCCAGCAGCCCTGGGGGCGCGGAGAATTCACCCCTCCACTTT
-	TRBV2	-	TRBJ1-5	CASSGPGQPQHF	TGTGCCAGCTCGGGGCCAGGCCAGCCCCAGCATTTT
-	TRBV30	-	TRBJ2-2	CAWSVSPLTGELFF	TGTGCCTGGAGTGTGTCCCCGTTGACCGGGGAGCTGTTTTTT
TRBD2	TRBV11-2	-	TRBJ2-1	CASSLTSGGVTYNEQFF	TGTGCCAGCAGCTTGACTAGCGGGGGGGTTACCTACAATGAGCAGTTCTTC
-	TRBV20-1	-	TRBJ2-5	CSASPPDRSQETQYF	TGCAGTGCTAGTCCACCGGACAGAAGTCAAGAGACCCAGTACTTC
-	TRBV30	-	TRBJ1-1	CAWSRLNTEAFF	TGTGCCTGGAGCCGTTTGAACACTGAAGCTTTCTTT
-	TRBV5-5	-	TRBJ1-4	CASSLVPLANEKLFF	TGTGCCAGCAGCTTGGTCCCCTTGGCTAATGAAAAACTGTTTTTT
-	TRBV6-5	-	TRBJ1-1	CASSSREGDTEAFF	TGTGCCAGCAGTTCCCGGGAGGGGGACACTGAAGCTTTCTTT
-	TRBV6-6	medium-sized	TRBJ2-2	CASNGKYTGELFF	TGTGCCAGCAATGGGAAATACACCGGGGAGCTGTTTTTT
-	TRBV6-5	-	TRBJ2-7	CATRWDLASYEQYF	TGTGCCACGCGGTGGGACTTGGCCTCCTACGAGCAGTACTTC
-	TRBV18	-	TRBJ1-1	CASSPYIRGSNTEAFF	TGTGCCAGCTCACCATACATCCGGGGATCGAACACTGAAGCTTTCTTT
TRBD1	TRBV3-1/TRBV3-2	-	TRBJ2-7	CASSSSGTGDYEQYF	TGTGCCAGCAGCTCTTCCGGGACAGGGGACTACGAGCAGTACTTC
-	TRBV7-9	-	TRBJ1-1	CASSLSEQGNTEAFF	TGTGCCAGCAGCTTATCTGAACAGGGGAACACTGAAGCTTTCTTT
TRBD1	TRBV9	once	TRBJ1-5	CASSAPGGASGPQHF	TGTGCCAGCAGCGCCCCAGGGGGCGCATCGGGGCCCCAGCATTTT
-	TRBV30	-	TRBJ1-2	CAWSIQGALPYGYTF	TGTGCCTGGTCAATACAGGGCGCACTTCCATATGGCTACACCTTC
-	TRBV6-2/TRBV6-3	few	TRBJ1-1	CASSYSQPDTEAFF	TGTGCCAGCAGTTACTCGCAACCGGACACTGAAGCTTTCTTT
-	TRBV18	-	TRBJ2-7	CASSPSGTETGEQYF	TGTGCCAGCTCACCATCAGGCACAGAAACCGGCGAGCAGTACTTC
TRBD1	TRBV25-1	-	TRBJ1-5	CASRPGTGDTGPQHF	TGTGCCAGCAGACCCGGGACAGGGGACACGGGGCCCCAGCATTTT
-	TRBV7-9	-	TRBJ1-2	CASSLGENYGYTF	TGTGCCAGCAGCTTAGGTGAGAACTATGGCTACACCTTC
TRBD1	TRBV27	-	TRBJ1-1	CASSLNRGDTEAFF	TGTGCCAGCAGTTTGAACAGGGGGGACACTGAAGCTTTCTTT
-	TRBV12-3/TRBV12-4	-	TRBJ1-2	CASSVWGYGYTF	TGTGCCAGCAGTGTGTGGGGGTATGGCTACACCTTC
-	TRBV6-8	-	TRBJ2-1	CASSHPEQGSSYNEQFF	TGTGCCAGCAGTCACCCTGAGCAGGGGAGCTCCTACAATGAGCAGTTCTTC
-	TRBV18	-	TRBJ2-5	CASSLYQETQYF	TGTGCCAGCTCACTTTACCAAGAGACCCAGTACTTC
TRBD1	TRBV24-1	-	TRBJ1-2	CATSDYSGGNYGYTF	TGTGCCACCAGTGATTACTCAGGGGGGAACTATGGCTACACCTTC
TRBD1	TRBV5-1	-	TRBJ1-3	CASSLGPGQTRLSGNTIYF	TGCGCCAGCAGCTTGGGGCCGGGACAGACTCGTCTCTCTGGAAACACCATATATTTT
TRBD1	TRBV7-9	few	TRBJ1-5	CASSLGQGGQPQHF	TGTGCCAGCAGCTTGGGACAGGGTGGTCAGCCCCAGCATTTT
-	TRBV7-9	-	TRBJ2-1	CASTSRGGSSYNEQFF	TGTGCCAGCACTTCGAGGGGGGGAAGCTCCTACAATGAGCAGTTCTTC
TRBD2	TRBV27	-	TRBJ2-1	CASSLQRTSGNYNEQFF	TGTGCCAGCAGTTTACAAAGGACTAGCGGAAATTACAATGAGCAGTTCTTC
-	TRBV18	-	TRBJ1-1	CASSPNFGGMNTEAFF	TGTGCCAGCTCACCAAATTTCGGGGGGATGAACACTGAAGCTTTCTTT
-	TRBV7-9	-	TRBJ1-2	CASSKEEVSVYGYTF	TGTGCCAGCAGCAAAGAAGAGGTATCGGTCTATGGCTACACCTTC
-	TRBV2	-	TRBJ2-5	CASSETETQYF	TGTGCCAGCAGCGAGACGGAGACCCAGTACTTC
-	TRBV12-3/TRBV12-4	-	TRBJ1-2	CASSTGHKYGYTF	TGTGCCAGCAGCACGGGACACAAATATGGCTACACCTTC
TRBD2	TRBV7-8	-	TRBJ2-1	CASSLATSVYNEQFF	TGTGCCAGCAGCTTAGCCACTAGCGTTTACAATGAGCAGTTCTTC
-	TRBV6-5	-	TRBJ1-2	CASRVGDGYTF	TGTGCCAGCAGGGTAGGGGATGGCTACACCTTC
-	TRBV6-2/TRBV6-3	few	TRBJ2-3	CASSPRLGGDTQYF	TGTGCCAGCAGTCCCAGACTAGGAGGAGATACGCAGTATTTT
TRBD1	TRBV5-1	-	TRBJ2-3	CASSLAGQSTDTQYF	TGCGCCAGCAGCTTGGCGGGACAGAGCACAGATACGCAGTATTTT
TRBD2	TRBV5-1	few	TRBJ2-3	CASSFRLAGGTDTQYF	TGCGCCAGCAGCTTTCGACTAGCGGGAGGTACAGATACGCAGTATTTT
TRBD2	TRBV5-4	-	TRBJ2-3	CASSEQLAGEEDTQYF	TGTGCCAGCAGCGAACAACTAGCGGGGGAGGAAGATACGCAGTATTTT
TRBD2	TRBV19	-	TRBJ2-3	CASSIWVAGGQDTQYF	TGTGCCAGTAGTATTTGGGTAGCGGGGGGGCAAGATACGCAGTATTTT
-	TRBV2	-	TRBJ2-5	CASSEELGSQETQYF	TGTGCCAGCAGTGAAGAGCTCGGCAGCCAAGAGACCCAGTACTTC
TRBD1	TRBV7-9	-	TRBJ1-3	CALGQPSSGNTIYF	TGTGCCTTGGGACAGCCGAGCTCTGGAAACACCATATATTTT
TRBD2	TRBV6-4	-	TRBJ2-3	CASSVREGLDTQYF	TGTGCCAGCAGTGTGCGGGAGGGCCTAGATACGCAGTATTTT
-	TRBV20-1	-	TRBJ1-4	CSASFAGRNEKLFF	TGCAGTGCTAGTTTTGCGGGCAGGAATGAAAAACTGTTTTTT
-	TRBV11-2	-	TRBJ1-1	CASSFLEWGHMNTEAFF	TGTGCCAGCAGCTTCCTGGAGTGGGGACACATGAACACTGAAGCTTTCTTT
-	TRBV3-1/TRBV3-2	-	TRBJ1-2	CASSQVSGSPDGYTF	TGTGCCAGCAGCCAAGTCTCGGGTTCCCCTGATGGCTACACCTTC
TRBD1	TRBV10-2	-	TRBJ2-7	CAIWPGTGTYEQYF	TGCGCCATCTGGCCCGGGACAGGGACCTACGAGCAGTACTTC
TRBD1	TRBV5-1	-	TRBJ1-2	CASSLGTGATNYGYTF	TGCGCCAGCAGCCTTGGGACAGGGGCGACTAACTATGGCTACACCTTC
-	TRBV10-1	-	TRBJ2-3	CASSAEGRPTDTQYF	TGCGCCAGCAGTGCAGAGGGGCGACCCACAGATACGCAGTATTTT
-	TRBV24-1	-	TRBJ1-2	CATSGFEGYTF	TGTGCCACCAGTGGTTTCGAGGGCTACACCTTC
-	TRBV3-1/TRBV3-2	-	TRBJ2-1	CASSQLDYNEQFF	TGTGCCAGCAGCCAACTAGATTACAATGAGCAGTTCTTC
TRBD2	TRBV18	few	TRBJ2-7	CASSPGRELYEQYF	TGTGCCAGCTCACCAGGGCGGGAGCTTTACGAGCAGTACTTC
-	TRBV7-2	-	TRBJ1-2	CASSEQGTTGFGGYTF	TGTGCCAGCAGCGAACAGGGAACGACAGGATTTGGTGGCTACACCTTC
-	TRBV20-1	few	TRBJ2-5	CSASSPGTPRQYF	TGCAGTGCTAGTAGCCCAGGGACTCCCCGCCAGTACTTC
-	TRBV7-9	-	TRBJ2-2	CASSLKTGLAGELFF	TGTGCCAGCAGCTTAAAAACAGGGTTGGCCGGGGAGCTGTTTTTT
-	TRBV13	once	TRBJ2-1	CASSSSAWRTYNEQFF	TGTGCCAGCAGCTCCTCGGCCTGGCGTACCTACAATGAGCAGTTCTTC